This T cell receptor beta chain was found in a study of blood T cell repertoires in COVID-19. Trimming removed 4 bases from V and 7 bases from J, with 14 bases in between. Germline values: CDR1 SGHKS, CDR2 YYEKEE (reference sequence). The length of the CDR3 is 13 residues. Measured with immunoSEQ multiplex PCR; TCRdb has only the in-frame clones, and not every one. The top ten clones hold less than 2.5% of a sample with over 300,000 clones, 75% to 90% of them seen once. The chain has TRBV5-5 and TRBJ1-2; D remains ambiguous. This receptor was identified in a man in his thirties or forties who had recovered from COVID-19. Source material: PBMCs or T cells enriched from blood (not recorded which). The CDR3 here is CASSIPRGSGYTF. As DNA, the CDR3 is TGTGCCAGCAGCATCCCCCGAGGGAGTGGCTACACCTTC. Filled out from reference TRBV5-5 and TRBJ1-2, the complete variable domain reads DAGVTQSPTHLIKTRGQQVTLRCSPISGHKSVSWYQQVLGQGPQFIFQYYEKEERGRGNFPDRFSARQFPNYSSELNVNALLLGDSALYLCASSIPRGSGYTFGSGTRLTVV.